This paragraph reports one T cell receptor beta chain. The assay was immunoSEQ multiplex PCR, and TCRdb's table has in-frame clones only and misses some. The profile covers around 78,000 clones, with 91% appearing a single time and around 0.7% taken by the ten largest. The sample originates from a study of T cell changes during pregnancy in multiple sclerosis. The CDR3 has 16 amino acids. Germline values: CDR1 SEHNR, CDR2 FQNEAQ (reference sequence). V dropped 2 bases and J dropped 9; count of bases not matched to a gene: 11. The chain employs TRBV7-9 and TRBJ2-2; 8 bases are shared with TRBD2. The sequences come from peripheral blood, collected in the third trimester of pregnancy. This clonotype originated in a female donor in good health, enrolled as a control in a pregnancy study. CDR3 amino acids: CASSLSGTSLSRELFF. DNA of the CDR3: TGTGCCAGCAGCTTATCCGGGACTAGTTTGTCCCGGGAGCTGTTTTTT.